The clone carrying this T cell receptor (beta chain) came up many times. Its target is not known. It was by 5'RACE with 10-nucleotide random UMIs that the cDNA was made. In TCRdb, the 5' RACE reads were re-called with MiXCR into one record per CDR3 protein. Of fewer than 20,000 distinct CDR3 sequences detected, around 11% appear once; the ten largest clones hold approximately 29%. Germline V CDR1 and CDR2: LNHNV, YYDKDF (reference sequence). The CDR3 totals 15 residues. V shed 0 bases and J shed 10 bases, with 16 bases lying between them. The record originates from a study of neurological immune-mediated disorders. Study results and limitations: The highest TCR clonal expansion occurred in HTLV-1-associated myelopathy; multiple sclerosis fell below healthy controls.

The T cells used for sorted libraries numbered about a million, either CD4+ or CD8+. What was sequenced was CD8+ T cells from blood. The V call is TRBV15, the J call TRBJ2-1; D unclear. The TCR was taken from a woman between 50 and 59 years old in good health. CDR3 residues: CATSRDGIPGPEQFF. For the CDR3, the DNA is TGTGCCACCAGCAGAGATGGGATACCTGGCCCCGAGCAGTTCTTC.